These 21 T cell receptor beta chains were all obtained from the same sample, sequenced in a study of T cell responses to AZD1222 COVID-19 vaccine. The assay was immunoSEQ multiplex PCR, and TCRdb's table has in-frame clones only and misses some. The sample lists 90,000 to 150,000 clones; 70% to 90% were seen once. The specimen comprised peripheral blood, sampled 28 days after the second AZD1222 dose. The receptors come from an adult who received the AZD1222 COVID-19 vaccine.

The chain has TRBV9 and TRBJ2-2, with 11 bases that match TRBD2. The V gene end was trimmed by 1 base and the J gene end by 4 bases; junction bases not matched to a gene: 6. This CDR3 has 17 amino acids. The germline CDR1 and CDR2 sequences are SGDLS and YYNGEE. The CDR3 sequence: CASSVRLAGGSTGELFF. In nucleotides, the CDR3 is TGTGCCAGCAGCGTACGGCTAGCGGGGGGTTCCACCGGGGAGCTGTTTTTT.

The V call is TRBV10-3, the J call TRBJ2-1; D not certain. Germline V gene sequence: CDR1 ENHRY, CDR2 SYGVKD. The V end was cut by 4 bases, the J end by 5 bases, with 9 bases between. CDR3 length: 13 residues. The CDR3 DNA is TGTGCCATCAGTGTGCTAGAAGACAATGAGCAGTTCTTC. Amino acid sequence: CAISVLEDNEQFF.

Written as DNA, the CDR3 is TGTGCCAGCAGCTTTTTGCGTGGCGGCCCCTACGAGCAGTACTTC. As protein: CASSFLRGGPYEQYF. The chain carries TRBV11-2 and TRBJ2-7; D is unresolved. Trimming stripped 3 bases from V and 2 bases from J, with 14 bases between. The CDR3 is 15 residues long. The V gene's germline CDR1 is SGHAT and CDR2 FQNNGV.

The chain carries TRBV6-8 and TRBJ2-7; D is possibly TRBD1 (6 bases). V lost 4 bases and J 3 bases, leaving 13 bases between the germline ends. Germline values: CDR1 MNHGY, CDR2 SAAAGT. The CDR3 runs 14 residues. CDR3: CASSSQDSRYEQYF. CDR3 DNA: TGTGCCAGCAGTTCGCAGGACAGCCGCTACGAGCAGTACTTC.

This clone was counted a few times. V is TRBV12-3 or TRBV12-4 and J is TRBJ2-2; the D gene is possibly TRBD2 (5 bases). The CDR3 has 12 residues. V dropped 7 bases and J dropped 6 bases, with 9 bases sitting between them. The CDR3 coding sequence is TGTGCCAGCACCACTAGGCCCGGGGAGCTGTTTTTT. It translates to CASTTRPGELFF.

The gene calls are TRBV5-1 and TRBJ2-1, with TRBD1 as a possible D gene (6 bases). The germline V gene has CDR1 SGHRS and CDR2 YFSETQ. This CDR3 contains 16 residues. V lost 4 bases and J lost 7, with 21 bases in between. The CDR3 nucleotides read TGCGCCAGCAGCCCCCAAACCCAGGGGCTTGTGAATGAGCAGTTCTTC. It encodes CASSPQTQGLVNEQFF. Together with reference TRBV5-1 and TRBJ2-1, the CDR3 gives the full variable domain: KAGVTQTPRYLIKTRGQQVTLSCSPISGHRSVSWYQQTPGQGLQFLFEYFSETQRNKGNFPGRFSGRQFSNSRSEMNVSTLELGDSALYLCASSPQTQGLVNEQFFGPGTRLTVL.

The rearrangement uses TRBV7-2 and TRBJ1-4, with unresolved D. CDR3 length: 14 residues. CDR1 is SGHTA, CDR2 FQGNSA, per germline. Trimming took 1 base from V and 10 from J, leaving 13 bases between them. CDR3 DNA: TGTGCCAGCAGCTTAGAATGGGAAGGTGGAAAACTGTTTTTT. Encoded protein: CASSLEWEGGKLFF.

This chain joins TRBV3-1 (or the pseudogene TRBV3-2) and TRBJ2-7; tentative D call: TRBD1 (5 bases). Trimming removed 4 bases from V and 1 base from J, with 11 bases in between. Germline CDR1 reads LGHDT; CDR2 reads YNNKEL (reference sequence). CDR3 length equals 14 residues. CDR3 nucleotides: TGTGCCAGCAGCCTCTCAGGGCCATCCTACGAGCAGTACTTC. Amino acids: CASSLSGPSYEQYF.

This clone was counted a single time. The chain is built from TRBV14 and TRBJ2-3; 7 nucleotides line up with TRBD1. CDR1 is SGHDN and CDR2 is FVKESK in the germline V gene. The CDR3 contains 13 residues. The ends lost 5 bases at V and 4 bases at J; junction bases unmatched: 3. The CDR3 DNA reads as TGTGCCAGCAGCAAAGGGGGCCCAGATACGCAGTATTTT. It translates to CASSKGGPDTQYF.

In this sample, this clone turned up once. J is TRBJ2-3 and V is TRBV7-2; D gene unclear. Germline CDR1 is SGHTA and CDR2 is FQGNSA. This CDR3 spans 13 amino acids. Trimming took 3 bases from V and 1 from J, leaving 5 bases between them. CDR3: CASSFSGTDTQYF. The CDR3 region has the DNA TGTGCCAGCAGCTTCAGCGGCACAGATACGCAGTATTTT.

This clone was seen a single time. The chain links TRBV2 to TRBJ1-6; the D is unclear. Trimming removed 2 bases from V and 9 bases from J, with 8 bases in between. The germline V gene encodes CDR1 SNHLY and CDR2 FYNNEI. CDR3 size: 13 residues. This chain's CDR3 is CASSELGSSPLHF. CDR3 DNA sequence: TGTGCCAGCAGTGAACTGGGCAGTTCACCCCTCCACTTT.

This chain connects TRBV19 to TRBJ2-3, with 12 bases matching TRBD2. V lost 4 bases and J lost 0; bases outside the gene matches: 17. The CDR3 totals 21 residues. Germline V gene data show CDR1 as LNHDA and CDR2 as SQIVND (reference sequence). CDR3: CASSSSVPRLAGASSTDTQYF. The CDR3 DNA is TGTGCCAGTAGTAGCTCCGTACCCCGACTAGCGGGGGCGTCTAGCACAGATACGCAGTATTTT.

This clone was seen more than once but under ten times. V and J are TRBV4-1 and TRBJ1-4; D gene ambiguous. The V end lost 0 bases, the J end lost 0 bases, and 2 bases lay between the germline ends. From germline, CDR1 is MGHRA and CDR2 YSYEKL. This CDR3 comprises 14 residues. CDR3: CASSQDATNEKLFF. Written as DNA, the CDR3 is TGCGCCAGCAGCCAAGATGCAACTAATGAAAAACTGTTTTTT.

The rearrangement links TRBV5-6 to TRBJ1-1; no firm D call. This CDR3 contains 12 residues. Germline V gives CDR1 SGHDT, CDR2 YYEEEE. Trimming took off 4 bases at V and 6 bases at J, with 10 bases between the two ends. CDR3 sequence (DNA): TGTGCCAGCAGCCTATGGACGGCTGAAGCTTTCTTT. Protein: CASSLWTAEAFF.

This rearrangement joins TRBV6-5 to TRBJ2-5, with 9 bases lining up with TRBD2. In germline, CDR1 is MNHEY, CDR2 SVGAGI. V shed 5 bases and J 1 base; nucleotides not matched to a gene: 2. The CDR3 is made up of 14 amino acids. The CDR3 region has the DNA TGTGCCAGCAGTCCGACTAGCGGCCAAGAGACCCAGTACTTC. Residues: CASSPTSGQETQYF.

This clone was observed a few times. One junction end disagrees with the germline gene, perhaps due to a read error. The chain links TRBV7-2 to TRBJ1-3; D unclear. The germline gives CDR1 SGHTA, CDR2 FQGNSA. The CDR3 consists of 15 residues. The CDR3 reads CASSLGELSRNTIYF. In DNA form, the CDR3 reads TGTGCCAGCAGCTTAGGAGAGCTCTCTCGAAACACCATATATTTT.

The V call is TRBV12-3 or TRBV12-4, the J call TRBJ1-2; no clear D gene. The CDR3 loop spans 13 amino acids. V lost 0 bases to trimming and J lost 1 base, with 3 bases between them. The CDR3 DNA follows: TGTGCCAGCAGTTTAGCAAGTAACTATGGCTACACCTTC. It yields the protein CASSLASNYGYTF.

A remark on this clone: A read error may be the cause here, since a much bigger clone is one base away. The V gene is TRBV11-2, the J gene TRBJ1-1, with D perhaps matching TRBD1 (6 bases). The CDR3 loop spans 12 amino acids. Trimming took 6 bases from V and 1 from J, leaving 6 bases between them. The germline V gene encodes CDR1 SGHAT and CDR2 FQNNGV. The CDR3 here is CASRTGNTEAFF. The CDR3 DNA sequence: TGTGCCAGCAGGACAGGGAACACTGAAGCTTTCTTT. Full variable domain (remainder filled in from reference TRBV11-2 and TRBJ1-1): EAGVAQSPRYKIIEKRQSVAFWCNPISGHATLYWYQQILGQGPKLLIQFQNNGVVDDSQLPKDRFSAERLKGVDSTLKIQPAKLEDSAVYLCASRTGNTEAFFGQGTRLTVV.

V gene TRBV30 combines with J gene TRBJ1-5; 10 bases agree with TRBD1. Germline assignment: CDR1 GTSNPN and CDR2 SVGIG (reference sequence). The J segment lost 7 bases and the V segment lost 3 bases, leaving 6 bases of the junction unmatched. The length of the CDR3 is 14 residues. CDR3 coding DNA: TGTGCCTGGAGGATGACAGGGGGCAGCCAGCCCCAGCATTTT. Translating gives CAWRMTGGSQPQHF.

This chain joins TRBV28 and TRBJ1-6, with D hard to call. Trimming stripped 6 bases from V and 5 bases from J, with 23 bases between. Germline V lookup: CDR1 MDHEN, CDR2 SYDVKM. CDR3 size: 18 residues. CDR3 in amino acids: CASRKLRSWPRDNSPLHF. The CDR3 region has the DNA TGTGCCAGCAGGAAGCTAAGGTCATGGCCGAGGGATAATTCACCCCTCCACTTT.

V usage is TRBV9 and J usage is TRBJ1-1, with TRBD1 matching over 8 bases. V was clipped by 4 bases and J by 0 bases; unmatched bases: 5. The CDR3 extends over 15 amino acids. Germline values: CDR1 SGDLS, CDR2 YYNGEE. The CDR3 loop is CASSTGQGVNTEAFF. The DNA for the CDR3 is TGTGCCAGCAGCACCGGACAGGGAGTGAACACTGAAGCTTTCTTT.